The 23 T cell receptor beta chains below all came from one sample that was sequenced in a study of identical twins. TCRdb recomputed calls from the 5' RACE reads with MiXCR, one row per CDR3 protein. The table records about 690,000 distinct CDR3 sequences, about 20% of them present only once. This sample also appeared in a second study, on T cells expressing NK-cell markers.

Specimen: PBMCs. The origin of the receptors is a woman younger than 30 in good health.

The CDR3 DNA sequence: TGCGCCAGCAGCGCCGGGGACAGGGGGAACACTGAAGCTTTCTTT. Its protein product is CASSAGDRGNTEAFF. The V and J genes are TRBV5-1 and TRBJ1-1, with 10 bases fitting TRBD1. With V trimmed by 4 bases and J by 1 base, 4 bases remained unmatched. Germline-derived CDR1 and CDR2 are SGHRS and YFSETQ. This CDR3 contains 15 residues.

Comments on this clonotype: This may be a read error, as it is one base from a much larger clone. The CDR3: CASSYWSDTQYF. DNA for the CDR3: TGTGCCAGCAGTTACTGGTCAGATACGCAGTATTTT. The chain joins TRBV6-2 or TRBV6-3 to TRBJ2-3, with D unclear. Deletions cut 1 base from V and 4 bases from J, with 3 bases between. CDR1 MNHEY and CDR2 SVGEGT come from the germline V gene. This CDR3 has 12 amino acids.

The genes are TRBV20-1 and TRBJ2-1, with D tentatively TRBD1 (6 bases). Trimming took off 3 bases at V and 7 bases at J, with 19 bases between the two ends. Germline CDR1 DFQATT, CDR2 SNEGSKA (reference sequence). CDR3 length equals 15 residues. The CDR3 DNA reads as TGCAGTGCTAGGGTTGGGCAGGGGAATTATAATGAGCAGTTCTTC. It translates to CSARVGQGNYNEQFF.

The CDR3 DNA sequence: TGCAGTGCTAGAGTCGCACTAGCGGGGGGAAGTTCTAGCACAGATACGCAGTATTTT. The encoded protein is CSARVALAGGSSSTDTQYF. The gene calls are TRBV20-1 and TRBJ2-3, with 12 nucleotides matching TRBD2. Looked up from germline, CDR1 is DFQATT and CDR2 is SNEGSKA (reference sequence). This CDR3 comprises 19 residues. The J segment lost 0 bases and the V segment lost 1 base, leaving 11 bases of the junction unmatched.

This clonotype has a count of ten or more. The rearrangement uses TRBV20-1 and TRBJ2-5; D perhaps matches TRBD1 (6 bases). V lost 0 bases and J 2 bases, leaving 13 bases between the germline ends. The CDR3 runs 15 residues. The germline gives CDR1 DFQATT, CDR2 SNEGSKA (reference sequence). CDR3 amino acids: CSARDLGTQQETQYF. DNA for the CDR3: TGCAGTGCTAGAGACCTTGGGACACAACAAGAGACCCAGTACTTC.

The chain employs TRBV4-3 and TRBJ2-3; D is possibly TRBD1 or TRBD2 (5 bases each). This CDR3 spans 15 amino acids. Trimming left V 1 base short and J 4 bases short, with 12 bases between. In germline, CDR1 is LGHNA, CDR2 YSLEER. CDR3 nucleotide sequence: TGCGCCAGCAGCCAAGCGGGCCGGGGCGCAGATACGCAGTATTTT. Its protein is CASSQAGRGADTQYF.

This clonotype showed up many times. One junction end does not reproduce the germline sequence, and a read error may be involved. V is TRBV5-1 and J is TRBJ2-7; a possible D gene is TRBD1 (7 bases). CDR3 size: 13 residues. Germline V gene sequence: CDR1 SGHRS, CDR2 YFSETQ. The CDR3 region has the DNA TGTGCCAGCAGCTTGGAGGGGGCTTACGAGCAGTACTTC. Protein: CASSLEGAYEQYF.

This clonotype turned up a few times. The V and J genes are TRBV7-9 and TRBJ2-7, with 7 bases matching TRBD2. The CDR3 has 16 amino acids. From germline, CDR1 is SEHNR and CDR2 FQNEAQ (reference sequence). The J segment lost 7 bases and the V segment lost 5 bases, leaving 17 bases of the junction unmatched. This CDR3 reads CASSPFRTGGAGEQYF. Here the CDR3 DNA reads TGTGCCAGCAGCCCGTTTCGTACGGGAGGAGCGGGGGAGCAGTACTTC.

This clonotype has only a few counts. Sequence at one end of the junction differs from germline and may be a read error. The V gene is TRBV12-3 or TRBV12-4, the J gene TRBJ2-1; TRBD2 agrees at 12 bases. This CDR3 spans 14 amino acids. The DNA of the CDR3 is TGTGCCAGCAGTTTTATGGGGCCGACTAGCGGGGGCGTCTTC. Amino acids: CASSFMGPTSGGVF.

This clonotype was detected only a few times. The chain has TRBV10-3 and TRBJ1-2; TRBD1 might be the D (6 bases). Germline-derived CDR1 and CDR2 are ENHRY and SYGVKD. The V end lost 11 bases, the J end lost 11 bases, and 21 bases lay between the germline ends. The length of the CDR3 is 12 residues. CDR3 residues: CAVSDRDTGYTF. The DNA of the CDR3 is TGTGCCGTAAGTGACCGGGACACCGGGTACACCTTC.

The rearrangement joins TRBV20-1 to TRBJ2-1; 8 positions agree with TRBD2. Trimming removed 7 bases from V and 5 bases from J; junction bases left unmatched: 13. CDR1 and CDR2 from the germline V gene are DFQATT and SNEGSKA (reference sequence). The CDR3 has 15 residues. CDR3 region: CSGLDPGLADNEQFF. The CDR3, as DNA: TGCAGTGGCTTGGACCCCGGACTAGCAGACAATGAGCAGTTCTTC.

In its sample, this clonotype was seen a few times. The rearrangement uses TRBV5-5 and TRBJ2-1; TRBD2 aligns across 9 bases. The CDR3 consists of 17 residues. Trimming cost V 0 bases and J 6 bases; bases outside gene matches: 10. The germline CDR1 and CDR2 sequences are SGHKS and YYEKEE (reference sequence). The CDR3 nucleotides are TGTGCCAGCAGCTTGGGGGGGCGGCGGGAGGGCGTCAATGAGCAGTTCTTC. Amino acid sequence: CASSLGGRREGVNEQFF. Using reference TRBV5-5 and TRBJ2-1 for the parts outside the CDR3, the full variable domain is DAGVTQSPTHLIKTRGQQVTLRCSPISGHKSVSWYQQVLGQGPQFIFQYYEKEERGRGNFPDRFSARQFPNYSSELNVNALLLGDSALYLCASSLGGRREGVNEQFFGPGTRLTVL.

This clonotype was seen at least ten times. This chain connects TRBV5-1 to TRBJ2-7; D is possibly TRBD1 (6 bases). Germline V gene lookup returns CDR1 SGHRS and CDR2 YFSETQ. V was pared by 5 bases and J by 4 bases, with 22 bases between. This CDR3 has 16 residues. This CDR3 is CASRIGGGRIDYEQYF. For the CDR3, the DNA is TGCGCCAGCAGAATTGGTGGGGGCAGGATCGATTACGAGCAGTACTTC.

This clonotype was detected many times. The V and J genes are TRBV5-1 and TRBJ2-5; D unclear. The CDR3 loop spans 13 amino acids. The germline gives CDR1 SGHRS, CDR2 YFSETQ. Between the trimmed V and J ends, which lost 4 bases and 5 bases, there was a span of 12 bases. The CDR3 nucleotides are TGCGCCAGCAGCCTTACGACCGGGGAGACCCAGTACTTC. It codes for CASSLTTGETQYF. The whole variable domain, remainder taken from reference TRBV5-1 and TRBJ2-5, is KAGVTQTPRYLIKTRGQQVTLSCSPISGHRSVSWYQQTPGQGLQFLFEYFSETQRNKGNFPGRFSGRQFSNSRSEMNVSTLELGDSALYLCASSLTTGETQYFGPGTRLLVL.

The chain is built from TRBV5-1 and TRBJ2-2; 10 nucleotides line up with TRBD1. After removal of 0 bases from V and 6 bases from J, the junction contained 2 bases not matched to a gene. Looked up from germline, CDR1 is SGHRS and CDR2 is YFSETQ. There are 15 residues in the CDR3. CDR3 in DNA: TGCGCCAGCAGCTTGGCCGGACAGGGGGCCGGGGAGCTGTTTTTT. Translating gives CASSLAGQGAGELFF.

There are a few counts of this clonotype. The chain joins TRBV5-1 to TRBJ2-5, with TRBD1 identical over 9 bases. CDR3 length: 14 amino acids. CDR1 is SGHRS, CDR2 YFSETQ, per germline. J was trimmed by 2 bases and V by 4 bases; bases with no gene match: 3. CDR3 sequence reads: CASSGDRAQETQYF. In DNA, the CDR3 is TGCGCCAGCAGCGGGGACAGGGCTCAAGAGACCCAGTACTTC.

The genes are TRBV7-9 and TRBJ2-7; no reliable D call. CDR1 is SEHNR, CDR2 FQNEAQ, per germline (reference sequence). The CDR3 runs to 11 residues. V lost 2 bases to trimming and J lost 6 bases, with 5 bases between them. CDR3 residues: CASSLYREQYF. CDR3 nucleotide sequence: TGTGCCAGCAGCTTATATCGCGAGCAGTACTTC.

In its sample, this clonotype was seen many times. The V gene is TRBV25-1, the J gene TRBJ1-2; a possible D gene is TRBD1 (6 bases). Between the trimmed V and J ends, which lost 1 base and 4 bases, there was a span of 28 bases. CDR1 is MGHDK, CDR2 SYGVNS, per germline. The CDR3 sequence is 20 residues long. CDR3 in amino acids: CASSEFSGTRTPRRTYGYTF. DNA for the CDR3: TGTGCCAGCAGTGAATTTTCCGGGACAAGGACGCCCCGTAGGACCTATGGCTACACCTTC.

The chain combines TRBV20-1 with TRBJ2-2, with 14 bases matching TRBD2. Germline loops: CDR1 DFQATT, CDR2 SNEGSKA (reference sequence). Trimming at V came to 3 bases and at J to 2 bases, leaving 5 bases not matched to a gene. The CDR3 covers 17 residues. The CDR3 loop reads CSARRLAGGSNTGELFF. CDR3 in DNA: TGCAGTGCTAGGCGACTAGCGGGGGGGAGCAACACCGGGGAGCTGTTTTTT.

The chain recombines TRBV7-8 with TRBJ2-7; no firm D call. Germline assignment: CDR1 SGHVS and CDR2 FQNEAQ. Trimming removed 5 bases from V and 0 bases from J, with 11 bases in between. The CDR3 runs to 14 residues. The chain's CDR3 is CASSTPGLSYEQYF. In DNA, the CDR3 is TGTGCCAGCAGCACCCCGGGCCTCTCCTACGAGCAGTACTTC.

This clonotype was observed a handful of times. V gene TRBV9 combines with J gene TRBJ2-1; tentative D call: TRBD2 (6 bases). The length of the CDR3 is 15 residues. The ends were cut back, 3 bases at V and 3 bases at J, with 13 bases in the middle. CDR1 and CDR2 (germline): SGDLS, YYNGEE. Here the CDR3 reads CASSASGTFYNEQFF. As DNA, the CDR3 is TGTGCCAGCAGCGCGTCCGGGACTTTCTACAATGAGCAGTTCTTC. Drawing the rest from reference TRBV9 and TRBJ2-1, the complete variable domain is DSGVTQTPKHLITATGQRVTLRCSPRSGDLSVYWYQQSLDQGLQFLIQYYNGEERAKGNILERFSAQQFPDLHSELNLSSLELGDSALYFCASSASGTFYNEQFFGPGTRLTVL.

This clonotype was recorded a few times. This chain uses TRBV5-1 with TRBJ1-1; possibly TRBD1 for D (5 bases). This CDR3 region has 12 residues. The V gene lost 0 bases and the J gene lost 12 bases, with 12 bases spanning the gap. Germline V gives CDR1 SGHRS, CDR2 YFSETQ. The CDR3 reads CASSLVGGDPFF. CDR3 DNA: TGCGCCAGCAGCTTGGTGGGGGGAGACCCTTTCTTT.

The rearrangement uses TRBV2 and TRBJ2-1; D remains ambiguous. V was cut by 0 bases and J by 9 bases, with 12 bases left in between. Germline assignment: CDR1 SNHLY and CDR2 FYNNEI. This CDR3 region has 14 residues. In DNA, the CDR3 is TGTGCCAGCAGTGAAGCGGCGGCTATTGGTGAGCAGTTCTTC. This translates into CASSEAAAIGEQFF.